This T cell receptor (beta chain) was captured by sequencing in a study of T cells after posttransplantation cyclophosphamide. The repertoire was sequenced with immunoSEQ multiplex PCR; TCRdb's copy has only in-frame clones and lacks some. The table has 50,000 to 55,000 clones, roughly 86% seen once. The germline V gene encodes CDR1 MNHNS and CDR2 SASEGT. This CDR3 is 12 amino acids long. V was trimmed by 3 bases and J by 4 bases, leaving 7 bases between them. General study points: Skin or GI-infiltrating T cells shared few TRB sequences with blood.

On this clone: Its cognate antigen is unknown.

The rearrangement links TRBV6-1 to TRBJ2-7, with D unresolved. The receptor's source is a man aged 25-45 years with a blood cancer, CMV-positive, and with a related stem cell donor. The source material was PBMCs. CDR3 nucleotides: TGTGCCAGCAGTGAGGCCCCATACGAGCAGTACTTC. It codes for CASSEAPYEQYF.